The TCR beta chain under discussion was sequenced for a study of cytomegalovirus exposure and HLA in healthy donors. Overall study results and limits: DRB1 showed the most TCR associations and HLA-C the fewest in a later analysis, as rates varied by HLA locus. Most TCR sequences were seen very rarely across donors, but some public TCRs occurred in many. Both high specificity and high sensitivity reportedly marked the classifier's diagnosis of cytomegalovirus status. Association of a missense DCLRE1C variant with TCR beta V- and J-gene trimming was reported in a later analysis.

Germline V lookup: CDR1 GTSNPN, CDR2 SVGIG (reference sequence). V was pared by 7 bases and J by 6 bases, with 13 bases between. The CDR3 sequence is 11 residues long. For this clone: Its antigen is as yet unknown.

Primers for the PCR totalled 60 Vbeta and 13 Jbeta. Method: immunoSEQ multiplex PCR; TCRdb's copy keeps in-frame clones and lacks some. The table shows 45,000 to 55,000 clones, with around three fifths occurring only once. The rearrangement links TRBV30 to TRBJ2-7; TRBD2 is a possible D gene (6 bases). The source is a human donor in good health. Sequencing was done on a sample of PBMCs. CDR3 residues: CASRGVGEQYF. The CDR3 bases are TGTGCCTCCCGCGGGGTCGGCGAGCAGTACTTC.